A selection of T cell receptor beta chains follows, all from one sample in a study of T and B cells in COVID-19 patients. TCRdb re-called the multiplex PCR reads through MiXCR, storing one row per CDR3 protein. The sample holds approximately 2,500 distinct CDR3 sequences, about 25% seen once. Input material: blood. The receptors were gathered from a human donor with active COVID-19. Both conserved end residues are part of each CDR3. Part of the rows lack a size; the others show once, few, many or a class for expanded clones.

clone size: medium-sized; J gene: TRBJ1-4; V gene: TRBV27; CDR3 protein: CASSLRPSDREKLFF
clone size: NA; J gene: TRBJ1-2; V gene: TRBV7-2; CDR3 protein: CASSERDSNGYTF
clone size: medium-sized; J gene: TRBJ1-1; V gene: TRBV19; CDR3 protein: CASSLGVNTEAFF
clone size: few; J gene: TRBJ2-3; V gene: TRBV5-5; CDR3 protein: CASSLAQIGSTDTQYF
clone size: NA; J gene: TRBJ2-1; V gene: TRBV20-1; CDR3 protein: CSVPGLAGGRLAYNEQFF
clone size: NA; J gene: TRBJ2-3; V gene: TRBV6-2/TRBV6-3; CDR3 protein: CASRLGATSGSSDTQYF
clone size: medium-sized; J gene: TRBJ2-7; V gene: TRBV30; CDR3 protein: CAWSFRTSGRSYEQYF
clone size: medium-sized; J gene: TRBJ2-1; V gene: TRBV18; CDR3 protein: CASSPQRDEQFF
clone size: NA; J gene: TRBJ2-1; V gene: TRBV29-1; CDR3 protein: CSVGYNEQFF
clone size: NA; J gene: TRBJ1-5; V gene: TRBV7-2; CDR3 protein: CASSLGRDQPQHF
clone size: medium-sized; J gene: TRBJ1-4; V gene: TRBV19; CDR3 protein: CASTTGGGEKLFF